Listed here are 14 T cell receptor beta chains from one sample, sequenced in a study of blood T cell repertoires in COVID-19. The method was immunoSEQ multiplex PCR; TCRdb's version includes in-frame clones alone and lacks a portion of them. This repertoire shows about 480,000 clones, around nine tenths found once; its top ten account for approximately 8.3%. Sequencing was done on a sample of PBMCs or T cells enriched from blood (not recorded which). These receptors were taken from a woman aged 55-70 years who had recovered from COVID-19.

The CDR3 here is CASRGAGILNSPLHF. CDR3 nucleotide sequence: TGTGCCAGCCGAGGGGCGGGAATCCTCAATTCACCCCTCCACTTT. J is TRBJ1-6 and V is TRBV28; TRBD1 might be the D (5 bases). Germline CDR1 MDHEN, CDR2 SYDVKM. The V gene lost 8 bases and the J gene lost 7 bases, with 18 bases spanning the gap. This CDR3 is 15 amino acids long.

The gene calls are TRBV6-5 and TRBJ1-5; D uncertain. The CDR3 consists of 16 residues. Trimming left V 0 bases short and J 0 bases short, with 9 bases between. Looked up from germline, CDR1 is MNHEY and CDR2 is SVGAGI. The DNA of the CDR3 is TGTGCCAGCAGTTACTCCTTTGGAGCTAGCAATCAGCCCCAGCATTTT. Amino acid sequence: CASSYSFGASNQPQHF.

The chain recombines TRBV4-1 with TRBJ2-7, with 7 bases lining up with TRBD1. Trimming cost V 4 bases and J 0 bases; bases outside gene matches: 15. This CDR3 contains 18 residues. Looked up from germline, CDR1 is MGHRA and CDR2 is YSYEKL. The CDR3 sequence: CASSRSITGDESSYEQYF. The CDR3 DNA follows: TGCGCCAGCAGCCGAAGCATAACAGGGGACGAAAGCTCCTACGAGCAGTACTTC.

The genes are TRBV10-1 and TRBJ2-3; 9 bases map to TRBD2. The junction had 5 bases not matched to a gene; V was cut back by 2 bases and J by 5 bases. Germline CDR1 reads WNHNN; CDR2 reads SYGVQD (reference sequence). The CDR3 is 15 amino acids. Written as DNA, the CDR3 is TGCGCCAGCAGTGAGGAGGGTAGCGGGGGAGATACGCAGTATTTT. Translation: CASSEEGSGGDTQYF.

This clone has a single count. The rearrangement links TRBV25-1 to TRBJ2-7; TRBD1 agrees at 7 bases. The germline V gene has CDR1 MGHDK and CDR2 SYGVNS. Trimming took 5 bases from V and 8 from J; bases not matched to a gene: 12. CDR3 size: 14 residues. This CDR3 reads CASSSGTAQVKQYF. The CDR3 nucleotides are TGTGCCAGCAGTTCCGGGACAGCTCAAGTAAAGCAGTACTTC.

V usage is TRBV21-1 and J usage is TRBJ1-1. TRBV21-1 is designated a pseudogene. CDR3 size: 15 residues. The CDR3 bases are TGTGCCAGCAGCAGGAGCTGGGGGGGATGCGCTGAAGCTTTCTTT. Protein product: CASSRSWGGCAEAFF.

The chain uses TRBV7-8 and TRBJ1-2; D may be TRBD1 (5 bases). The germline V gene has CDR1 SGHVS and CDR2 FQNEAQ. With 2 bases removed from V and 5 bases from J, the gap between germline ends came to 21 bases. The CDR3 is 17 residues long. CDR3 sequence (DNA): TGTGCCAGCAGCTTATGGTCAGGCAGGGAAGGGTCTTATGGCTACACCTTC. This sequence encodes CASSLWSGREGSYGYTF.

The chain is built from TRBV7-8 and TRBJ2-7, with D possibly matching TRBD1 (5 bases). V lost 5 bases and J lost 8, with 22 bases in between. CDR1 SGHVS and CDR2 FQNEAQ come from the germline V gene. The length of the CDR3 is 15 residues. CDR3 sequence (DNA): TGTGCCAGCAGCACACGACCAATCGACAGCGCCCAGCAGTACGTC. Its protein is CASSTRPIDSAQQYV.

V gene TRBV4-2 combines with J gene TRBJ2-1; 11 positions agree with TRBD2. J gave up 6 bases and V 1 base, and 5 bases lay outside the gene matches. The germline CDR1 and CDR2 sequences are LGHNA and YNFKEQ. The CDR3 loop spans 16 amino acids. The CDR3: CASSQGRTSGSNEQFF. CDR3 nucleotides: TGTGCCAGCAGCCAAGGACGGACTAGCGGGTCCAATGAGCAGTTCTTC.

The chain joins TRBV6-1 to TRBJ1-2, with D unclear. The length of the CDR3 is 15 residues. Trimming pared 5 bases from V and 6 bases from J, leaving 19 bases between. From germline, CDR1 is MNHNS and CDR2 SASEGT. DNA of the CDR3: TGTGCCAGCAGTCCCTTTCTGAGGGAGGTGGATGGCTACACCTTC. Translating gives CASSPFLREVDGYTF.

The CDR3 DNA reads TGTGCCAGCAGCCTGGACGGTTATAGCAATCAGCCCCAGCATTTT. Amino acids: CASSLDGYSNQPQHF. This sequence joins TRBV5-5 and TRBJ1-5, with D unclear. The CDR3 loop spans 15 amino acids. In germline, CDR1 is SGHKS, CDR2 YYEKEE (reference sequence). V lost 4 bases to trimming and J lost 0 bases, with 11 bases between them.

The rearrangement links TRBV18 to TRBJ1-2, with 8 bases fitting TRBD1. Germline V gene sequence: CDR1 KGHSH, CDR2 LQKENI. With V trimmed by 2 bases and J by 6 bases, 11 bases remained unmatched. This CDR3 has 16 amino acids. CDR3 in DNA: TGTGCCAGCTCACCAGTAACCGGCGCAGGGGGCCATGGCTACACCTTC. This encodes CASSPVTGAGGHGYTF.

To note about this clone: Other DNA variants within this sample encode the same CDR3. This chain links TRBV2 with TRBJ2-5; 8 bases fit TRBD1. V trimming: 5 bases; J trimming: 4 bases; junction bases outside the gene matches: 0. The CDR3 extends over 12 amino acids. In germline, CDR1 is SNHLY, CDR2 FYNNEI. CDR3 DNA: TGTGCCAGCAGTACAGGGGGAGAGACCCAGTACTTC. Protein sequence: CASSTGGETQYF.

This chain uses TRBV29-1 with TRBJ1-5; D is unclear. Per germline, CDR1 SQVTM and CDR2 ANQGSEA. V was cut by 4 bases and J by 4 bases, with 14 bases left in between. This CDR3 has 14 amino acids. CDR3 bases: TGCAGCGTTGCCCGGAAAACGGGTAATCAGCCCCAGCATTTT. Translated, it gives CSVARKTGNQPQHF.